Listed below are T cell receptor beta chains from one sample, sequenced in a study of blood T cell repertoires in COVID-19. Method: immunoSEQ multiplex PCR; TCRdb's copy keeps in-frame clones and lacks some. The data show roughly 220,000 clones, under 90% seen once. Sequencing was done on a sample of peripheral blood. All receptors derive from a man older than 75 with acute or convalescent COVID-19. Both conserved end residues are part of each CDR3. D genes are given only for firm matches. The size of a clone is reported for some rows only, either as once, few or many, or as a class for expanded clones.

TRBJ2-7,-,TRBV10-3,-,TGTGCCATCAGTGAGTCTAATTCGCGGAAAAAATCCTACGAGCAGTACTTC,CAISESNSRKKSYEQYF
TRBJ1-4,-,TRBV6-1,-,TGTGCCAGCAGTGAAGCGCCGCAGATAAAACTGTTTTTT,CASSEAPQIKLFF
TRBJ1-3,-,TRBV12-2,-,TGTGCAAGTCGCTCGCAGGGTGGAAGAAACACCATATATTTT,CASRSQGGRNTIYF
TRBJ1-5,TRBD1,TRBV19,-,TGTGCCAGTAGCCGACAGGGCGGGCAGCCCCAGCATTTT,CASSRQGGQPQHF
TRBJ2-5,-,TRBV5-1,once,TGCGCCAGCAGTCCTCTCCGGGGTGAGACCCAGTACTTC,CASSPLRGETQYF
TRBJ2-2,TRBD1,TRBV29-1,-,TGCAGCGTCATGGGCCTGCAGGGGGCTAGCGGGGAGCTGTTTTTT,CSVMGLQGASGELFF
TRBJ1-1,-,TRBV29-1,-,TGCAGCGCCCCCCGGGACACCACTGAAGCTTTCTTT,CSAPRDTTEAFF
TRBJ2-1,-,TRBV6-2/TRBV6-3,once,TGTGCCAGCAGCGGGACTTACAATGAGCAGTTCTTC,CASSGTYNEQFF
TRBJ1-2,TRBD1,TRBV19,-,TGTGCCAGTACCCCCGGACAGGGAAACCTCTATGGCTACACCTTC,CASTPGQGNLYGYTF
TRBJ2-2,-,TRBV11-2,-,TGTGCCAGCAGCTTAGCAGATACGAACACCGGGGAGCTGTTTTTT,CASSLADTNTGELFF
TRBJ2-2,-,TRBV10-3,-,TGTGCCATCAGTGAGTGGTCTCCAGCCGGGGAGCTGTTTTTT,CAISEWSPAGELFF
TRBJ2-1,-,TRBV5-1,-,TGCGCCAGCAGCGAAGGAAATAAGGGGAATGAGCAGTTCTTC,CASSEGNKGNEQFF
TRBJ2-7,TRBD1,TRBV7-3,-,TGTGCCAGCAGCTCTGGGACAGGGAGAGCCTACGAGCAGTACTTC,CASSSGTGRAYEQYF
TRBJ1-2,TRBD1,TRBV2,-,TGTGCCAGCAGTGTGGGACAGGGGGCCTATGGCTACACCTTC,CASSVGQGAYGYTF
TRBJ2-1,-,TRBV9,-,TGTGCCAGCAGCGTTGAGGGCCCAGGTGAGCAGTTCTTC,CASSVEGPGEQFF
TRBJ1-1,-,TRBV5-1,-,TGCGCCAGCAGCTTGGCTCAGGGATCGAACACTGAAGCTTTCTTT,CASSLAQGSNTEAFF